The 31 T cell receptor beta chains presented below share a single source sample, sequenced in a study of blood T cell repertoires in COVID-19 (dated by TCRdb to between 2020 and 2021). The library was produced with the immunoSEQ multiplex PCR assay. The table comes from immuneACCESS by way of TCRdb, which keeps in-frame sequences with V and J called. Part of the clones is missing from these tables; in studies checked, under half for an unresolved V gene and the rest for unknown reasons. The sample table contains fewer than 150,000 clones; only one count was recorded for 70% to 90% of them. The top ten clonotypes cover 3% to 3.5% of the sample. Sample: peripheral blood. The receptors shown here come from a middle-aged man with acute or convalescent COVID-19.

The chain joins TRBV5-1 to TRBJ2-1; D remains ambiguous. Germline assignment: CDR1 SGHRS and CDR2 YFSETQ. V was clipped by 4 bases and J by 8 bases, with 10 bases between them. CDR3 length: 12 amino acids. The CDR3, as DNA: TGCGCCAGCAGCCTCGAACTGGATGAGCAGTTCTTC. It yields the protein CASSLELDEQFF.

This chain links TRBV5-1 with TRBJ2-7; tentative D call: TRBD2 (5 bases). From germline, CDR1 is SGHRS and CDR2 YFSETQ. Trimming pared 0 bases from V and 0 bases from J, leaving 10 bases between. The CDR3 totals 15 residues. The CDR3 region is CASSLATGNSYEQYF. The CDR3 DNA reads as TGCGCCAGCAGCTTGGCAACCGGGAACTCCTACGAGCAGTACTTC. The whole variable domain, remainder taken from reference TRBV5-1 and TRBJ2-7, is KAGVTQTPRYLIKTRGQQVTLSCSPISGHRSVSWYQQTPGQGLQFLFEYFSETQRNKGNFPGRFSGRQFSNSRSEMNVSTLELGDSALYLCASSLATGNSYEQYFGPGTRLTVT.

This clone was counted a few times. V and J are TRBV24-1 and TRBJ2-7, with TRBD1 matching over 7 bases. Germline CDR1 is KGHDR and CDR2 is SFDVKD. The CDR3 has 14 residues. The J segment lost 3 bases and the V segment lost 4 bases, leaving 5 bases of the junction unmatched. The CDR3, as DNA: TGTGCCACCAGTGACTCCGACAGGGTCTACGAGCAGTACTTC. Translation: CATSDSDRVYEQYF.

Only a few counts were recorded for this clone. At the DNA level, this CDR3 is encoded by other sequences in the same sample as well. This sequence joins TRBV5-1 and TRBJ1-4, with 8 bases fitting TRBD1. V gave up 0 bases and J gave up 6 bases; unmatched junction bases: 4. Looked up from germline, CDR1 is SGHRS and CDR2 is YFSETQ. This CDR3 comprises 15 residues. The CDR3 here is CASSLGTGRYEKLFF. The DNA for the CDR3 is TGCGCCAGCAGCTTGGGGACAGGGCGTTATGAAAAACTGTTTTTT.

The gene calls are TRBV30 and TRBJ2-5; perhaps TRBD2 as D (6 bases). Germline CDR1 is GTSNPN and CDR2 is SVGIG (reference sequence). Between the trimmed V and J ends, which lost 2 bases and 5 bases, there was a span of 15 bases. The CDR3 loop spans 14 amino acids. DNA for the CDR3: TGTGCCTGGAGTAGCCGGGGGAGAGGGGAGACCCAGTACTTC. Protein: CAWSSRGRGETQYF.

The chain employs TRBV6-2 or TRBV6-3 and TRBJ2-2, with 8 positions matching TRBD1. The germline gives CDR1 MNHEY, CDR2 SVGEGT. The CDR3 covers 15 residues. Trimming cost V 5 bases and J 4 bases; bases outside gene matches: 6. DNA for the CDR3: TGTGCCAGCAGTGAGGACAGGGCTACCACCGGGGAGCTGTTTTTT. This sequence encodes CASSEDRATTGELFF.

The chain has TRBV24-1 and TRBJ2-1; D unresolved. The CDR3 contains 14 residues. The V gene lost 1 base and the J gene lost 5 bases, with 8 bases spanning the gap. In germline, CDR1 is KGHDR, CDR2 SFDVKD. CDR3 loop: CATSDFPIHNEQFF. The CDR3 DNA is TGTGCCACCAGTGATTTCCCCATCCACAATGAGCAGTTCTTC.

This clone was seen once. V gene TRBV6-2 or TRBV6-3 combines with J gene TRBJ1-2; no reliable D call. This CDR3 has 13 amino acids. V lost 0 bases and J 8 bases, leaving 10 bases between the germline ends. Germline values: CDR1 MNHEY, CDR2 SVGEGT. The CDR3 loop reads CASSYSYGFGYTF. For the CDR3, the DNA is TGTGCCAGCAGTTACTCTTACGGGTTCGGCTACACCTTC.

This chain connects TRBV4-2 to TRBJ2-7, with TRBD2 matching over 12 bases. Unmatched junction bases numbered 4, after V lost 4 bases and J lost 6 bases. Per the germline V gene, CDR1 is LGHNA and CDR2 is YNFKEQ. This CDR3 contains 14 residues. The CDR3 spells CASSRRLAGVEQYF. The CDR3 DNA reads as TGTGCCAGCAGCCGACGACTAGCGGGGGTCGAGCAGTACTTC.

The chain couples TRBV19 to TRBJ1-6; D unclear. V dropped 6 bases and J dropped 5 bases, with 11 bases sitting between them. Germline loops: CDR1 LNHDA, CDR2 SQIVND (reference sequence). This CDR3 has 14 amino acids. CDR3 in amino acids: CASSPEGDNSPLHF. The CDR3 DNA sequence: TGTGCCAGTAGCCCCGAGGGAGATAATTCACCCCTCCACTTT.

This chain joins TRBV5-4 and TRBJ2-1; D may be TRBD2 (7 bases). V lost 3 bases to trimming and J lost 4 bases, with 17 bases between them. Germline V gene lookup returns CDR1 SGHNT and CDR2 YYREEE (reference sequence). The CDR3 extends over 16 amino acids. CDR3: CASSSGGSSGYNEQFF. CDR3 DNA: TGTGCCAGCAGCTCGGGGGGCTCTAGCGGTTACAATGAGCAGTTCTTC.

The rearrangement uses TRBV5-4 and TRBJ2-7; 10 nucleotides align to TRBD1. The germline gives CDR1 SGHNT, CDR2 YYREEE (reference sequence). The CDR3 is made up of 15 amino acids. Trimming at V came to 4 bases and at J to 2 bases, leaving 6 bases not matched to a gene. CDR3 nucleotides: TGTGCCAGCAGCCGGACCGGGACAGGGGCCTACGAGCAGTACTTC. Translated: CASSRTGTGAYEQYF. Using reference TRBV5-4 and TRBJ2-7 for the parts outside the CDR3, the full variable domain is ETGVTQSPTHLIKTRGQQVTLRCSSQSGHNTVSWYQQALGQGPQFIFQYYREEENGRGNFPPRFSGLQFPNYSSELNVNALELDDSALYLCASSRTGTGAYEQYFGPGTRLTVT.

V and J are TRBV11-2 and TRBJ1-2, with 11 bases lining up with TRBD1. Germline lookup yields CDR1 SGHAT and CDR2 FQNNGV. The V gene end was trimmed by 0 bases and the J gene end by 6 bases; junction bases not matched to a gene: 9. The CDR3 spans 17 residues. CDR3 sequence reads: CASSLDPGQGGLNGYTF. Here the CDR3 DNA reads TGTGCCAGCAGCTTAGATCCGGGACAGGGGGGACTTAATGGCTACACCTTC.

The gene calls are TRBV5-4 and TRBJ2-5, with 11 bases fitting TRBD1. From germline, CDR1 is SGHNT and CDR2 YYREEE (reference sequence). Germline trimming cut 0 bases from V and 1 base from J; bases unmatched to any gene: 5. This CDR3 is built from 17 residues. CDR3 residues: CASSLGGQGAGQETQYF. CDR3 DNA: TGTGCCAGCAGCTTGGGCGGACAGGGGGCAGGCCAAGAGACCCAGTACTTC.

The V call is TRBV4-1, the J call TRBJ2-1, with D possibly being TRBD2 (5 bases). The CDR3 is 16 residues long. The germline CDR1 and CDR2 sequences are MGHRA and YSYEKL. V lost 1 base and J 0 bases, leaving 10 bases between the germline ends. DNA for the CDR3: TGCGCCAGCAGCCAAGTTTCGGGGAGCTCCTACAATGAGCAGTTCTTC. Its protein product is CASSQVSGSSYNEQFF.

The V gene is TRBV9, the J gene TRBJ2-1; TRBD2 might be the D (5 bases). The germline V gene encodes CDR1 SGDLS and CDR2 YYNGEE. The CDR3 covers 13 residues. Trimming took 0 bases from V and 9 from J, leaving 10 bases between them. The CDR3 bases are TGTGCCAGCAGCGTAGTTGACGGGGTTGAGCAGTTCTTC. This gives the protein CASSVVDGVEQFF. The complete variable domain, with remaining parts taken from reference TRBV9 and TRBJ2-1, reads DSGVTQTPKHLITATGQRVTLRCSPRSGDLSVYWYQQSLDQGLQFLIQYYNGEERAKGNILERFSAQQFPDLHSELNLSSLELGDSALYFCASSVVDGVEQFFGPGTRLTVL.

The chain uses TRBV6-1 and TRBJ2-7; 8 bases agree with TRBD1. The CDR3 extends over 17 amino acids. Germline loops: CDR1 MNHNS, CDR2 SASEGT. V gave up 6 bases and J gave up 2 bases; unmatched junction bases: 15. The CDR3 coding sequence is TGTGCCAGCAGGGAACGCCTCCGACAGGGGCAAACCTACGAGCAGTACTTC. It codes for CASRERLRQGQTYEQYF.

This clone showed up just a few times. The chain is built from TRBV5-1 and TRBJ1-1; 8 bases map to TRBD1. V was clipped by 0 bases and J by 3 bases; unmatched bases: 4. The CDR3 covers 15 residues. From germline, CDR1 is SGHRS and CDR2 YFSETQ. The CDR3 reads CASSLEGQGYTEAFF. The CDR3 DNA follows: TGCGCCAGCAGCTTGGAAGGACAGGGTTACACTGAAGCTTTCTTT.

J is TRBJ1-4 and V is TRBV7-9; no reliable D call. The V and J ends lost 6 bases and 7 bases respectively, with 12 bases between them. Germline assignment: CDR1 SEHNR and CDR2 FQNEAQ (reference sequence). This CDR3 comprises 13 residues. CDR3 nucleotide sequence: TGTGCCAGCAGATCATATGGAGTTGAAAAACTGTTTTTT. Protein sequence: CASRSYGVEKLFF.

The chain employs TRBV27 and TRBJ1-1; TRBD1 might be the D (6 bases). V lost 5 bases and J lost 7, with 23 bases in between. This CDR3 spans 16 amino acids. Germline assignment: CDR1 MNHEY and CDR2 SMNVEV (reference sequence). The chain's CDR3 is CASSPYRADTTREAFF. The CDR3 nucleotides read TGTGCCAGCAGTCCATACAGGGCCGACACGACCCGTGAAGCTTTCTTT.

This clone was seen more than once but under ten times. The CDR3 region is CASGSGGGTPQHF. The CDR3 nucleotides read TGTGCTAGTGGTTCAGGGGGCGGGACGCCCCAGCATTTT. The rearrangement uses TRBV12-5 and TRBJ1-5; 8 bases map to TRBD1. The CDR3 has 13 amino acids. Germline loops: CDR1 LGHNT, CDR2 FRNRAP. V lost 4 bases to trimming and J lost 9 bases; unmatched junction nucleotides: 5. The complete variable domain, with remaining parts taken from reference TRBV12-5 and TRBJ1-5, reads DARVTQTPRHKVTEMGQEVTMRCQPILGHNTVFWYRQTMMQGLELLAYFRNRAPLDDSGMPKDRFSAEMPDATLATLKIQPSEPRDSAVYFCASGSGGGTPQHFGDGTRLSIL.

The chain is built from TRBV30 and TRBJ2-5, with D maybe TRBD1 (5 bases). CDR3 length equals 14 residues. The V end lost 3 bases, the J end lost 2 bases, and 13 bases lay between the germline ends. Per the germline V gene, CDR1 is GTSNPN and CDR2 is SVGIG (reference sequence). The CDR3 coding sequence is TGTGCCTGGAGGCTCGGGCCAGGGCAAGAGACCCAGTACTTC. Amino acid sequence: CAWRLGPGQETQYF.

This clone is a singleton in its sample. The chain links TRBV5-1 to TRBJ2-7; D may be TRBD2 (6 bases). Germline V gives CDR1 SGHRS, CDR2 YFSETQ. The CDR3 totals 15 residues. V lost 5 bases, J lost 0 bases, and 15 bases lay in between. CDR3 protein: CASREGTLPSYEQYF. The CDR3 DNA reads TGCGCCAGCAGGGAAGGGACTCTACCCTCCTACGAGCAGTACTTC.

The chain recombines TRBV6-4 with TRBJ2-6; D unclear. Trimming removed 2 bases from V and 1 base from J, with 3 bases in between. Germline V lookup: CDR1 MRHNA, CDR2 SNTAGT. This CDR3 is built from 14 residues. The CDR3 loop is CASSDHSGANVLTF. The CDR3, as DNA: TGTGCCAGCAGTGACCATTCTGGGGCCAACGTCCTGACTTTC.

Here the CDR3 DNA reads TGTGCCAGCAGCTTAGGGGGCAATTCACCCCTCCACTTT. This encodes CASSLGGNSPLHF. The chain has TRBV11-3 and TRBJ1-6; perhaps TRBD1 as D (5 bases). The V end was cut by 1 base, the J end by 7 bases, with 5 bases between. The CDR3 has 13 residues. CDR1 SGHNT and CDR2 YENEEA come from the germline V gene.

This sequence joins TRBV9 and TRBJ2-3; 7 bases are shared with TRBD2. Losses at the gene ends were 4 bases for V and 8 bases for J; bases not matched to a gene: 13. This CDR3 is 15 amino acids long. Germline V gene lookup returns CDR1 SGDLS and CDR2 YYNGEE. Written as DNA, the CDR3 is TGTGCCAGCAGCCCCAGCGGGGTACACACTGGTACGCAGTATTTT. It encodes CASSPSGVHTGTQYF.

The chain couples TRBV7-2 to TRBJ2-5; 8 bases line up with TRBD2. The V segment lost 4 bases and the J segment 1 base; nucleotides outside the gene matches: 2. This CDR3 contains 14 residues. CDR1 SGHTA and CDR2 FQGNSA come from the germline V gene. The CDR3 protein is CASSSGLAQETQYF. The CDR3 nucleotides read TGTGCCAGCAGCTCCGGACTAGCCCAAGAGACCCAGTACTTC.

This sequence joins TRBV2 and TRBJ1-1; possibly TRBD1 for D (5 bases). V dropped 7 bases and J dropped 4 bases, with 13 bases sitting between them. The CDR3 is 13 amino acids. Germline V gives CDR1 SNHLY, CDR2 FYNNEI. CDR3 nucleotides: TGTGCCAGCAAGTCATCAGGGTTCACTGAAGCTTTCTTT. Protein: CASKSSGFTEAFF.

CDR3 residues: CASSSNKPPNTQYF. The CDR3, as DNA: TGTGCCAGCAGCTCGAATAAGCCCCCGAATACGCAGTATTTT. The genes are TRBV7-3 and TRBJ2-3; no clear D gene. This CDR3 spans 14 amino acids. The germline V gene encodes CDR1 SGHTA and CDR2 FQGTGA. V gave up 4 bases and J gave up 7 bases, with 15 bases separating them. Complete variable domain (other parts from reference TRBV7-3 and TRBJ2-3): GAGVSQTPSNKVTEKGKYVELRCDPISGHTALYWYRQSLGQGPEFLIYFQGTGAADDSGLPNDRFFAVRPEGSVSTLKIQRTERGDSAVYLCASSSNKPPNTQYFGPGTRLTVL.

CDR3 nucleotides: TGTGCCAGCAGCTTTCAGGATATTACTGAAGCTTTCTTT. Residues: CASSFQDITEAFF. The J gene is TRBJ1-1, the V gene TRBV7-9; D uncertain. V lost 3 bases to trimming and J lost 5 bases, with 10 bases between them. CDR3 length: 13 amino acids. The germline V gene encodes CDR1 SEHNR and CDR2 FQNEAQ (reference sequence).

This chain uses TRBV7-3 with TRBJ2-3, with a tentative D call TRBD1 (5 bases). Between the trimmed V and J ends, which lost 3 bases and 6 bases, there was a span of 13 bases. This CDR3 has 14 residues. Germline assignment: CDR1 SGHTA and CDR2 FQGTGA. The CDR3, as DNA: TGTGCCAGCAGCTTCCATGGGGCAGAGGATACGCAGTATTTT. This sequence encodes CASSFHGAEDTQYF. Full variable domain (rest looked up from reference TRBV7-3 and TRBJ2-3): GAGVSQTPSNKVTEKGKYVELRCDPISGHTALYWYRQSLGQGPEFLIYFQGTGAADDSGLPNDRFFAVRPEGSVSTLKIQRTERGDSAVYLCASSFHGAEDTQYFGPGTRLTVL.